One sample yielded the 19 T cell receptor beta chains listed below, sequenced in a study of response to subunit inactivated influenza vaccine. TCRdb itself ran the RT-PCR reads through MiXCR, one entry per CDR3 protein. The repertoire has just under 250,000 distinct CDR3 sequences, about 12% of them found once; the top ten carry about 8%. Sample: non-naive T cells sorted from PBMCs, taken around 15 days before vaccination. Receptors originate from a man between 50 and 59 years old who received an inactivated influenza vaccine.

This clonotype was seen only a few times. The rearrangement uses TRBV2 and TRBJ2-6; D not resolved. Germline-derived CDR1 and CDR2 are SNHLY and FYNNEI. Trimming stripped 5 bases from V and 0 bases from J, with 11 bases between. The CDR3 spans 16 residues. The CDR3 DNA reads TGTGCCAGCAGTTGGCAGGTCAACTCTGGGGCCAACGTCCTGACTTTC. Encoded protein: CASSWQVNSGANVLTF.

V usage is TRBV7-9 and J usage is TRBJ2-7; 7 bases are shared with TRBD2. The germline CDR1 and CDR2 sequences are SEHNR and FQNEAQ (reference sequence). CDR3 length: 16 residues. J gave up 0 bases and V 1 base, and 6 bases lay outside the gene matches. The chain's CDR3 is CASSLGGGGSSYEQYF. The CDR3 DNA follows: TGTGCCAGCAGCTTAGGTGGCGGGGGTAGCTCCTACGAGCAGTACTTC.

The chain links TRBV7-2 to TRBJ2-2; D gene unclear. This CDR3 comprises 15 residues. Trimming took 2 bases from V and 2 from J, leaving 9 bases between them. Germline V gene lookup returns CDR1 SGHTA and CDR2 FQGNSA. Written as DNA, the CDR3 is TGTGCCAGCAGCTTATCAAGTCTCAACACCGGGGAGCTGTTTTTT. Its translation is CASSLSSLNTGELFF.

The genes are TRBV4-3 and TRBJ2-7, with D possibly TRBD2 on 6 matching bases. Deletions cut 4 bases from V and 0 bases from J, with 13 bases between. CDR1 and CDR2 from the germline V gene are LGHNA and YSLEER. The length of the CDR3 is 15 residues. CDR3 in DNA: TGCGCCAGCAGCCTAGGGGCGGGGAGCTCCTACGAGCAGTACTTC. It specifies CASSLGAGSSYEQYF.

The rearrangement uses TRBV18 and TRBJ1-5, with D possibly being TRBD1 (5 bases). The CDR3 is made up of 15 amino acids. Trimming shortened V by 5 bases and J by 1 base, and 12 bases separated the two germline ends. CDR1 is KGHSH and CDR2 is LQKENI in the germline V gene. CDR3 amino acids: CASSEGRGSNQPQHF. DNA of the CDR3: TGTGCCAGCTCAGAGGGGCGCGGGAGCAATCAGCCCCAGCATTTT.

This clonotype was detected only a few times. V and J are TRBV27 and TRBJ2-7; maybe TRBD1 (5 bases). Germline-derived CDR1 and CDR2 are MNHEY and SMNVEV (reference sequence). Deletions cut 7 bases from V and 1 base from J, with 17 bases between. CDR3 size: 15 residues. CDR3 protein: CASKGWGNLSYEQYF. As DNA, the CDR3 is TGTGCCAGCAAGGGGTGGGGTAACCTTTCCTACGAGCAGTACTTC.

This chain connects TRBV10-3 to TRBJ2-1; D gene unclear. Germline loops: CDR1 ENHRY, CDR2 SYGVKD. Trimming cost V 7 bases and J 5 bases, with 15 bases left between them. This CDR3 region has 14 residues. DNA of the CDR3: TGTGCCATCATGAGCTCGGGTAGAAACAATGAGCAGTTCTTC. Translating it yields CAIMSSGRNNEQFF.

This clonotype was observed a handful of times. The chain combines TRBV20-1 with TRBJ2-7; D is unresolved. Germline V gene lookup returns CDR1 DFQATT and CDR2 SNEGSKA (reference sequence). V was shortened by 2 bases and J by 2 bases, with 4 bases between the two germline ends. This CDR3 is built from 11 residues. The CDR3 loop reads CSARSPYEQYF. CDR3 DNA sequence: TGCAGTGCTAGATCACCCTACGAGCAGTACTTC.

This clonotype was observed a handful of times. The J gene is TRBJ1-5, the V gene TRBV12-3 or TRBV12-4; D remains unclear. The V and J ends lost 4 bases and 6 bases respectively, with 7 bases between them. The CDR3 has 12 residues. The CDR3 is CASSSEGQPQHF. CDR3 nucleotide sequence: TGTGCCAGCAGTTCTGAGGGTCAGCCCCAGCATTTT.

This clonotype was observed a handful of times. The chain couples TRBV7-9 to TRBJ2-3, with 8 bases aligning to TRBD1. From germline, CDR1 is SEHNR and CDR2 FQNEAQ (reference sequence). V dropped 6 bases and J dropped 5; count of bases not matched to a gene: 1. The CDR3 runs 12 residues. This CDR3 is CASRTGVDTQYF. The CDR3 DNA is TGTGCCAGCAGGACAGGGGTAGATACGCAGTATTTT. Filled out from reference TRBV7-9 and TRBJ2-3, the complete variable domain reads DTGVSQNPRHKITKRGQNVTFRCDPISEHNRLYWYRQTLGQGPEFLTYFQNEAQLEKSRLLSDRFSAERPKGSFSTLEIQRTEQGDSAMYLCASRTGVDTQYFGPGTRLTVL.

This clonotype showed up just once. This chain uses TRBV15 with TRBJ2-7; D is undetermined. Trimming shortened V by 1 base and J by 6 bases, and 7 bases separated the two germline ends. The CDR3 covers 12 residues. Germline loops: CDR1 LNHNV, CDR2 YYDKDF (reference sequence). The CDR3 region has the DNA TGTGCCACCAGCAGAGGATTCGGCGAGCAGTACTTC. This sequence encodes CATSRGFGEQYF. Variable domain in full (rest from reference TRBV15 and TRBJ2-7): DAMVIQNPRYQVTQFGKPVTLSCSQTLNHNVMYWYQQKSSQAPKLLFHYYDKDFNNEADTPDNFQSRRPNTSFCFLDIRSPGLGDTAMYLCATSRGFGEQYFGPGTRLTVT.

The chain couples TRBV6-1 to TRBJ2-1; 10 bases match TRBD1. This CDR3 has 15 residues. The V gene end was trimmed by 8 bases and the J gene end by 6 bases; junction bases not matched to a gene: 10. From germline, CDR1 is MNHNS and CDR2 SASEGT. The CDR3 region has the DNA TGTGCCAGCTCAGAATCCGGGACAGGGGTCAATGAGCAGTTCTTC. Translating it yields CASSESGTGVNEQFF.

This clonotype was found a few times. The chain carries TRBV18 and TRBJ1-1; tentatively, D is TRBD1 (6 bases). The CDR3 contains 13 residues. The V gene's germline CDR1 is KGHSH and CDR2 LQKENI. V lost 4 bases and J lost 4, with 10 bases in between. CDR3 residues: CASSQSRGTEAFF. For the CDR3, the DNA is TGTGCCAGCTCACAAAGCAGGGGCACTGAAGCTTTCTTT.

A few counts support this clonotype. This chain connects TRBV5-1 to TRBJ2-5; possible D gene TRBD1, 6 bases. The germline V and J ends were trimmed by 1 base and 0 bases, with 10 bases remaining between them. Germline CDR1 is SGHRS and CDR2 is YFSETQ. The CDR3 runs 15 residues. In DNA form, the CDR3 reads TGCGCCAGCAGCTTGAACCAGGGGTACCAAGAGACCCAGTACTTC. It codes for CASSLNQGYQETQYF.

This clonotype occurred a few times. J is TRBJ1-5 and V is TRBV28, with no clear D. Germline V lookup: CDR1 MDHEN, CDR2 SYDVKM. The CDR3 loop spans 16 amino acids. The ends were cut back, 1 base at V and 4 bases at J, with 14 bases in the middle. The CDR3 here is CASSLFWAVVNQPQHF. CDR3 in DNA: TGTGCCAGCAGTTTATTTTGGGCAGTGGTGAATCAGCCCCAGCATTTT.

The CDR3 DNA reads TGCGCCAGCAGCCAAGAGGGCTTCTCTGGGGCCAACGTCCTGACTTTC. Amino acid sequence: CASSQEGFSGANVLTF. V and J are TRBV4-3 and TRBJ2-6, with D unresolved. CDR1 and CDR2 from the germline V gene are LGHNA and YSLEER. Trimming took off 0 bases at V and 0 bases at J, with 6 bases between the two ends. The CDR3 has 16 amino acids.

The chain recombines TRBV20-1 with TRBJ2-5, with 10 positions matching TRBD2. The CDR3 runs to 14 residues. Germline V gene data show CDR1 as DFQATT and CDR2 as SNEGSKA (reference sequence). After removal of 3 bases from V and 0 bases from J, the junction contained 1 base not matched to a gene. In DNA, the CDR3 is TGCAGTGCTAGTGGACTAGCGGACCAAGAGACCCAGTACTTC. As protein: CSASGLADQETQYF.

This chain joins TRBV15 and TRBJ1-6; the D gene is possibly TRBD1 (6 bases). Germline CDR1 reads LNHNV; CDR2 reads YYDKDF (reference sequence). With 5 bases removed from V and 0 bases from J, the gap between germline ends came to 14 bases. The CDR3 runs to 17 residues. The CDR3 sequence: CATSRLGQSSYNSPLHF. Written as DNA, the CDR3 is TGTGCCACCAGCCGATTAGGACAGAGCTCCTATAATTCACCCCTCCACTTT.

The sample holds a few counts of this clonotype. The chain recombines TRBV7-9 with TRBJ2-7, with 12 bases fitting TRBD2. The CDR3 consists of 16 residues. Germline CDR1 SEHNR, CDR2 FQNEAQ (reference sequence). Trimming took 6 bases from V and 1 from J; bases not matched to a gene: 7. The CDR3 is CASRRASGRESYEQYF. CDR3 bases: TGTGCCAGCAGAAGGGCTAGCGGGAGGGAATCCTACGAGCAGTACTTC. Full variable domain (missing parts from reference TRBV7-9 and TRBJ2-7): DTGVSQNPRHKITKRGQNVTFRCDPISEHNRLYWYRQTLGQGPEFLTYFQNEAQLEKSRLLSDRFSAERPKGSFSTLEIQRTEQGDSAMYLCASRRASGRESYEQYFGPGTRLTVT.